The 8 T cell receptor beta chains reported below all come from one sample, sequenced in a study of T cell repertoires in cytomegalovirus infection (dated by TCRdb to about 2019). Sequencer: Illumina HiSeq 1500. The raw public data were reprocessed by TCRdb itself: fastp quality trimming at Q25, MiXCR clonotype calling, in-frame beta chains only. CDR3 protein duplicates are merged, each entry listing the most common genes and DNA. In all, the sample holds 800,000 to 950,000 distinct CDR3 sequences, and approximately 32% of those were seen once. The ten largest clonotypes hold around an eighth of the sample. What these receptors recognize is not known. The treatment or condition label on this specimen signifies: in vitro stimulation with specific CMV peptide epitopes to enrich CMV-specific T cells. The specimen comprised cultured CD8+ T cells from PBMCs, sampled from culture after CMV antigen stimulation. The receptors were gathered from a human donor in good health (CMV status not recorded). Some clones in this sample may be carry-over from other donors' samples.

The rearrangement links TRBV7-9 to TRBJ2-5, with 7 bases identical to TRBD1. Unmatched junction bases numbered 14, after V lost 4 bases and J lost 0 bases. This CDR3 comprises 18 residues. Germline CDR1 reads SEHNR; CDR2 reads FQNEAQ (reference sequence). The CDR3 nucleotides are TGTGCCAGCAGCTGGGGACAGTACTACCTTTGGTACCAAGAGACCCAGTACTTC. Translated, it gives CASSWGQYYLWYQETQYF.

This rearrangement joins TRBV25-1 to TRBJ1-6, with a tentative D call TRBD1 (5 bases). With 7 bases removed from V and 9 bases from J, the gap between germline ends came to 16 bases. Looked up from germline, CDR1 is MGHDK and CDR2 is SYGVNS. The CDR3 runs 14 residues. DNA of the CDR3: TGTGCCAGCATCTCGAGCAGGGCCGGTTCACCCCTCCACTTT. Protein sequence: CASISSRAGSPLHF.

The CDR3 reads CSVEEGGLNEQFF. DNA of the CDR3: TGCAGCGTTGAAGAGGGGGGCCTTAATGAGCAGTTCTTC. The chain carries TRBV29-1 and TRBJ2-1; either TRBD1 or TRBD2 may supply D (6 bases each). CDR3 length: 13 residues. Per germline, CDR1 SQVTM and CDR2 ANQGSEA. Trimming left V 0 bases short and J 7 bases short, with 10 bases between.

The chain has TRBV6-1 and TRBJ1-2; D unresolved. V dropped 2 bases and J dropped 2 bases, with 12 bases sitting between them. The CDR3 has 15 residues. The germline V gene has CDR1 MNHNS and CDR2 SASEGT. The CDR3 DNA is TGTGCCAGCAGTGAATTTACGGGCAGGAACTATGGCTACACCTTC. It specifies CASSEFTGRNYGYTF.

Details on this clonotype: This is likely a read error, given that the CDR3 carries no conserved phenylalanine or tryptophan at its end. The DNA is omitted, as the CDR3 cannot be located on it reliably, and the CDR3 follows TCRdb's listing. The V and J genes are TRBV12-3 or TRBV12-4 and TRBJ2-5; the table's D gene call, TRBD2, was not cross checked with the DNA. Termini included, the CDR3 measures 12 amino acids. The CDR3 protein is CASRPNRLADSQ.

Here the CDR3 DNA reads TGTGCCAGCAGCTTTAGTGTTACGGACACTCGTTCTGGGGCCAACGTCCTGACTTTC. It translates to CASSFSVTDTRSGANVLTF. This sequence joins TRBV11-1 and TRBJ2-6; TRBD1 might be the D (5 bases). Germline V lookup: CDR1 SGHAT, CDR2 FQDESV (reference sequence). The germline V and J ends were trimmed by 3 bases and 1 base, with 19 bases remaining between them. This CDR3 spans 19 amino acids.

This chain joins TRBV2 and TRBJ1-4; D not resolved. CDR3 length equals 13 residues. Germline CDR1 SNHLY, CDR2 FYNNEI. The germline V and J ends were trimmed by 5 bases and 4 bases, with 8 bases remaining between them. The DNA of the CDR3 is TGTGCCAGCAGTACCCCCGTTAATGAAAAACTGTTTTTT. It translates to CASSTPVNEKLFF.

On this clonotype itself: This sequence may be a read error, since a much larger clone differs from it by one base. The genes are TRBV7-1 and TRBJ1-1; 11 positions agree with TRBD1. TRBV7-1 falls under the ORF class, with uncertain function. This CDR3 has 15 residues. The CDR3 loop reads CANSAGQGGITEAFF. For the CDR3, the DNA is TGTGCCAACAGCGCGGGACAGGGGGGGATCACTGAAGCTTTCTTT.